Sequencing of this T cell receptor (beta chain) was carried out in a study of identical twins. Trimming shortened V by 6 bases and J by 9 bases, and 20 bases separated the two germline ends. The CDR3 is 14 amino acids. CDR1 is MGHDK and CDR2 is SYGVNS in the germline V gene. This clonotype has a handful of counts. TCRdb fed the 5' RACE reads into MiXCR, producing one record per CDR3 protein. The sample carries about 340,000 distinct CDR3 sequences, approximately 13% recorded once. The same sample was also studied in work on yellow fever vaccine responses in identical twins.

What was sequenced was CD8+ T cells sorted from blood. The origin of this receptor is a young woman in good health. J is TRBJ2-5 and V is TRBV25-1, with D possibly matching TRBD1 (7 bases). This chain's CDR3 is CASSVQGRRVAQYF. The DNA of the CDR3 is TGTGCCAGCAGCGTACAGGGGAGGCGGGTGGCCCAGTACTTC.